The rows below give T cell receptor beta chains drawn from one sample of a study of control samples from healthy donors and cancer patients. The repertoire was sequenced with immunoSEQ multiplex PCR; TCRdb's copy has only in-frame clones and lacks some. Seen here are 50,000 or so clones, approximately 95% observed once, and the top ten hold 1.1%. Sequences were obtained from blood. Receptors were obtained from a woman aged 18-29 years in good health. Each CDR3 is given with its conserved first and last residue. The D gene is left open where the match is weak. A row's size may be missing; if present it is once, few, many or a size class.

j_call | v_call | clone_size | d_call | cdr3_aa | cdr3_nt
TRBJ2-7 | TRBV5-6 | . | . | CASSLAAYEQYF | TGTGCCAGCAGCTTGGCGGCATACGAGCAGTACTTC
TRBJ2-3 | TRBV5-6 | . | TRBD2 | CASSFPEAGGPTDTQYF | TGTGCCAGCAGCTTTCCCGAAGCGGGGGGGCCCACAGATACGCAGTATTTT
TRBJ1-1 | TRBV5-8 | . | TRBD1 | CASSEQGGTEAFF | TGTGCCAGCAGCGAACAGGGGGGCACTGAAGCTTTCTTT
TRBJ2-3 | TRBV4-2 | . | TRBD2 | CASSQVAGGGTDTQYF | TGTGCCAGCAGCCAAGTGGCGGGGGGCGGAACAGATACGCAGTATTTT
TRBJ1-5 | TRBV30 | . | . | CAWSETVHDQPQHF | TGTGCCTGGAGTGAGACAGTGCACGATCAGCCCCAGCATTTT
TRBJ1-2 | TRBV19 | . | TRBD1 | CASSSGTGVNYGYTF | TGTGCCAGTAGTAGTGGGACAGGAGTCAACTATGGCTACACCTTC
TRBJ2-2 | TRBV21-1 | . | . | CASIDRANTGELFF | TGTGCCAGCATCGACAGGGCGAACACCGGGGAGCTGTTTTTT
TRBJ1-2 | TRBV2 | once | . | CASSEAPTWADTF | TGTGCCAGCAGTGAAGCCCCTACATGGGCGGACACCTTC
TRBJ1-5 | TRBV3-1/TRBV3-2 | once | TRBD1 | CASSPSGGDQPQHF | TGTGCCAGCAGCCCTTCAGGGGGCGATCAGCCCCAGCATTTT
TRBJ2-7 | TRBV5-5 | . | . | CASSSGLPYEQYF | TGTGCCAGCAGCTCGGGACTCCCATACGAGCAGTACTTC
TRBJ1-6 | TRBV13 | once | . | CASSLNSGYNSPLHF | TGTGCCAGCAGCTTAAATTCAGGCTATAATTCACCCCTCCACTTT
TRBJ1-1 | TRBV28 | . | . | CASTITGGGTEAFF | TGTGCCAGCACCATCACTGGGGGTGGCACTGAAGCTTTCTTT
TRBJ1-6 | TRBV30 | . | TRBD1 | CACTGQSNSPLHF | TGTGCCTGCACGGGACAGAGTAATTCACCCCTCCACTTT
TRBJ1-1 | TRBV11-2 | once | . | CASSTTTNTEAFF | TGTGCCAGCAGCACGACAACAAACACTGAAGCTTTCTTT
TRBJ1-1 | TRBV5-6 | . | . | CASSLRSAEAFF | TGTGCCAGCAGCTTGAGGTCGGCTGAAGCTTTCTTT
TRBJ2-1 | TRBV6-2/TRBV6-3 | . | . | CASSRLGASEQFF | TGTGCCAGCAGTCGACTAGGGGCAAGTGAGCAGTTCTTC
TRBJ2-7 | TRBV3-1/TRBV3-2 | once | TRBD2 | CASSQDLLAGGLGEQYF | TGTGCCAGCAGCCAAGATCTCCTAGCGGGGGGGCTGGGGGAGCAGTACTTC